This T cell receptor beta chain was sequenced during a study of cytomegalovirus exposure and HLA in healthy donors. Regarding the study as a whole: The study recorded 160 or so TCR beta chains that were cytomegalovirus-associated. In a later analysis, productive TCRs from donors in an Asian-associated ancestry cluster reportedly carried fewer N-insertions than the cohort mean.

While unrecorded immune exposures were likely, the donors were nominally healthy when sampled. On this clone: No antigen is known for it.

The PCR made use of 60 Vbeta and 13 Jbeta primers. Using immunoSEQ multiplex PCR, the repertoire was profiled, and TCRdb retains in-frame clones only, with some absent. The sample contains approximately 38,000 clones, about 79% of which appear only once. Trimming removed 7 bases from V and 1 base from J, with 11 bases in between. Per the germline V gene, CDR1 is MNHEY and CDR2 is SVGAGI. The CDR3 totals 14 residues. The chain uses TRBV6-5 and TRBJ2-1, with D possibly being TRBD1 (6 bases). The clonotype was recovered from a woman between 18 and 29 years old in good health and CMV-seronegative. Sequencing used PBMCs. The CDR3 loop is CASKRTDSYNEQFF. The CDR3 region has the DNA TGTGCCAGCAAAAGGACAGATTCCTACAATGAGCAGTTCTTC.